The TCR beta chain described here comes from a study of metastatic and nonmetastatic thyroid tumors. Overall study: Comparative analysis of repertoires was undertaken across blood and tumor or nodule tissue obtained from malignant and benign thyroid patients.

The entire patient cohort was treatment-naive prior to thyroid surgery. The germline gives CDR1 SGDLS, CDR2 YYNGEE. The CDR3 contains 18 residues. The V segment lost 3 bases and the J segment 0 bases; nucleotides outside the gene matches: 7. Per the authors' pipeline: Built for papillary thyroid cancer, a distant-metastasis classifier drew on CDR3 differences across clinicopathological groups. With MiXCR, TCRdb reprocessed the PCR reads. Clone size and V and J calls follow TCRdb, not the original study. The sample yields around 34,000 clones, 20% seen once. This clone has a count of ten or more. The antigen remains undetermined. Broader study findings: Reports indicated that malignant thyroid tumors showed significantly higher TCR beta diversity than benign nodules did, in blood and tumor.

This receptor was taken from a female donor with papillary thyroid cancer or a benign thyroid nodule (not recorded which). Some clones in this sample may be carry-over from other donors' samples. The material sequenced was blood. The rearrangement uses TRBV9 and TRBJ2-3; TRBD2 matches 13 bases. This CDR3 is CASSERLAGGFSTDTQYF. CDR3 DNA: TGTGCCAGCAGCGAGAGACTAGCGGGGGGTTTTAGCACAGATACGCAGTATTTT.